These T cell receptor beta chains were read from a single sample in a study of blood T cell repertoires in COVID-19. Data came from immunoSEQ multiplex PCR; TCRdb stores just in-frame clones and leaves some out. This sample has hundreds of thousands of clones, with 85% found just once. The sample consisted of peripheral blood. These receptors all stem from a woman under 30 with acute or convalescent COVID-19. The CDR3 runs from the conserved cysteine through the conserved F or W. Clone size, where shown, is once, few, many, or a class for clones that have expanded.

v_call	clone_size	j_call	cdr3_aa
TRBV24-1	NA	TRBJ1-1	CATSDGGQNEAFF
TRBV5-4	few	TRBJ2-7	CASSSDRGSSYEQYF
TRBV5-1	NA	TRBJ2-2	CASSFPSTGNTGELFF
TRBV19	NA	TRBJ2-5	CASTDGQGWETQYF
TRBV6-5	NA	TRBJ1-5	CASRARGGNQPQHF
TRBV28	NA	TRBJ1-2	CASSLLGDRGRGYTF
TRBV4-1	NA	TRBJ2-6	CASSPQGGSGANVLTF
TRBV7-9	few	TRBJ2-1	CASSRGDGGNYNEQFF
TRBV7-9	NA	TRBJ1-6	CASTRSGESPLHF
TRBV2	NA	TRBJ2-7	CASSDQAGGREQYF
TRBV2	NA	TRBJ1-6	CASSGGVWVPLHF